The 20 T cell receptor beta chains below all came from one sample that was sequenced in a study of post-analysis software for immune sequencing data. No antigens are known for them. Findings of the study overall: Comparison of patients with controls showed roughly five TRBV segments more frequent in patients, TRBV5-6, TRBV5-1 and TRBV20-1 among them.

Researchers reported that TCR beta cDNA libraries carried unique molecular identifiers. TCRdb called the PCR reads again in MiXCR, with one record for every CDR3 protein. The data hold roughly 620,000 distinct CDR3 sequences, with about 40% observed a single time. Source material: blood. The receptors were gathered from a girl aged 10-17 years with multiple sclerosis.

The J gene is TRBJ2-5, the V gene TRBV20-1; D is perhaps TRBD2 (6 bases). The J call may not be correct, given that the DNA end is closer to TRBJ2-7. CDR1 DFQATT and CDR2 SNEGSKA come from the germline V gene (reference sequence). The CDR3 runs 20 residues. The CDR3 DNA follows: TGCAGTGCTGGGAAGAGGACGGGGAAGAGGATGACTAGGAAGGAGTACGAGCAGTACTTC. This codes for CSAGKRTGKRMTRKEYEQYF.

The table lists this clonotype with a few counts. The CDR3 DNA is TGTGCCAGCAGCCCCACGGGGGCGGTATACAATGAGCAGTACTTC. It encodes CASSPTGAVYNEQYF. The chain uses TRBV6-5 and TRBJ2-1, with D perhaps TRBD1 or TRBD2 (6 bases each). TRBJ2-7 matches the DNA end more closely, so the J call is doubtful. CDR3 length: 15 residues. CDR1 MNHEY and CDR2 SVGAGI come from the germline V gene.

V and J are TRBV19 and TRBJ2-4; 7 bases align to TRBD1. The CDR3 has 15 residues. V lost 4 bases to trimming and J lost 4 bases; unmatched junction nucleotides: 7. Germline CDR1 reads LNHDA; CDR2 reads SQIVND (reference sequence). The CDR3 sequence is CASSTSGTAKNIQYF. The CDR3 DNA reads TGTGCCAGTAGTACCTCCGGGACAGCGAAAAACATTCAGTACTTC.

The rearrangement joins TRBV21-1 to TRBJ1-2; no check of the table's D call, TRBD1, against the DNA was made. TRBV21-1 is flagged as a pseudogene. This CDR3 contains 11 residues. As DNA, the CDR3 is TGTGCCAGCAGCGTCCCGGACCCCAACACCTTC. Translating gives CASSVPDPNTF.

In its sample, this clonotype was seen a few times. The rearrangement uses TRBV7-2 and TRBJ2-7, with D perhaps being TRBD1 or TRBD2 (6 bases each). Trimming removed 1 base from V and 4 bases from J, with 11 bases in between. The germline V gene encodes CDR1 SGHTA and CDR2 FQGNSA. CDR3 size: 14 residues. The CDR3 nucleotides read TGTGCCAGCAGCTTAGGGGGGGCGAGTTACGAGCAGTACTTC. Protein sequence: CASSLGGASYEQYF.

This CDR3 reads CSATTSSDTQYF. CDR3 DNA: TGCAGTGCAACGACTAGCTCAGATACGCAGTATTTT. This chain links TRBV20-1 with TRBJ2-3; 7 bases align to TRBD2. CDR1 and CDR2 from the germline V gene are DFQATT and SNEGSKA (reference sequence). This CDR3 has 12 residues. The junction had 4 bases not matched to a gene; V was cut back by 6 bases and J by 4 bases.

The rearrangement uses TRBV12-3 or TRBV12-4 and TRBJ1-1, with a weak D call TRBD1 (5 bases). V lost 5 bases and J 1 base, leaving 14 bases between the germline ends. This CDR3 is built from 15 residues. The CDR3 loop reads CASSPAGGGNTEAFF. The CDR3 region has the DNA TGTGCCAGCAGTCCGGCCGGGGGTGGGAACACTGAAGCTTTCTTT.

This sequence joins TRBV27 and TRBJ2-5; 9 bases are shared with TRBD1. CDR1 is MNHEY, CDR2 SMNVEV, per germline (reference sequence). The V segment lost 5 bases and the J segment 2 bases; nucleotides outside the gene matches: 9. The CDR3 totals 16 residues. The CDR3 is CASSPRTGAKQETQYF. In DNA, the CDR3 is TGTGCCAGCAGTCCCCGGACAGGGGCAAAGCAAGAGACCCAGTACTTC.

The V call is TRBV20-1, the J call TRBJ2-3; TRBD1 or TRBD2 may be the D gene (5 bases each). V lost 0 bases to trimming and J lost 5 bases, with 9 bases between them. CDR3 size: 13 residues. Germline CDR1 DFQATT, CDR2 SNEGSKA (reference sequence). CDR3 sequence (DNA): TGCAGTGCTAGAGACCAGGGAGTAGATACGCAGTATTTT. This encodes CSARDQGVDTQYF.

The chain joins TRBV3-1 to TRBJ2-1; TRBD2 agrees at 8 bases. The CDR3 runs to 15 residues. Losses at the gene ends were 1 base for V and 5 bases for J; bases not matched to a gene: 4. Germline CDR1 is LGHDT and CDR2 is YNNKEL (reference sequence). The DNA of the CDR3 is TGTGCCAGCAGCCAAGGGGCGGGAGGCCACAATGAGCAGTTCTTC. Protein: CASSQGAGGHNEQFF.

The chain employs TRBV3-1 and TRBJ2-2; the D is unclear. The CDR3 sequence is 15 residues long. Looked up from germline, CDR1 is LGHDT and CDR2 is YNNKEL (reference sequence). The ends were cut back, 0 bases at V and 6 bases at J, with 11 bases in the middle. The CDR3 reads CASSQDRRRSGELFF. The CDR3 DNA reads as TGTGCCAGCAGCCAAGACCGCCGGAGATCCGGGGAGCTGTTTTTT.

CDR3 coding DNA: TGTGCCAGCAGCCCAACAGGGGACGACTATGGCTACACCTTC. This translates into CASSPTGDDYGYTF. The chain joins TRBV7-9 to TRBJ1-2, with TRBD1 identical over 7 bases. Looked up from germline, CDR1 is SEHNR and CDR2 is FQNEAQ (reference sequence). CDR3 length: 14 amino acids. The trim removed 5 bases at V and 3 bases at J, leaving 6 bases unmatched.

A single count supports this clonotype. The chain combines TRBV5-1 with TRBJ2-3; the D is unclear. Between the trimmed V and J ends, which lost 4 bases and 1 base, there was a span of 13 bases. Germline V gives CDR1 SGHRS, CDR2 YFSETQ. This CDR3 is 15 amino acids long. The CDR3 sequence: CASSRASPGTDTQYF. DNA of the CDR3: TGCGCCAGCAGCCGAGCCTCCCCGGGCACAGATACGCAGTATTTT.

The sample holds a few counts of this clonotype. The chain recombines TRBV12-3 or TRBV12-4 with TRBJ2-4; 9 bases line up with TRBD1. The last part of the DNA fits TRBJ2-7 better; the J call may be wrong. The length of the CDR3 is 14 residues. The CDR3 DNA follows: TGTGCCAGCAGTTCTGGGACAGGGATCCACGAGCAGTACTTC. This sequence encodes CASSSGTGIHEQYF.

This clonotype occurred a few times. This rearrangement joins TRBV2 to TRBJ2-3; perhaps TRBD2 as D (6 bases). The CDR3 sequence is 14 residues long. The germline V and J ends were trimmed by 8 bases and 0 bases, with 12 bases remaining between them. Germline-derived CDR1 and CDR2 are SNHLY and FYNNEI. CDR3 DNA: TGTGCCAGCGGGCGAGGAGGGAGCACAGATACGCAGTATTTT. Its translation is CASGRGGSTDTQYF.

This clonotype has just a few counts. This chain joins TRBV20-1 and TRBJ2-5; TRBD1 matches at 9 bases. The better agreement between TRBJ2-7 and the DNA end casts doubt on the J call. The CDR3 covers 14 residues. CDR1 is DFQATT and CDR2 is SNEGSKA in the germline V gene (reference sequence). The CDR3 spells CSAPDRGGSGEQYF. The CDR3 DNA reads as TGCAGTGCACCGGACAGGGGAGGGTCCGGCGAGCAGTACTTC.

The chain employs TRBV6-5 and TRBJ2-5, with 10 bases aligning to TRBD2. The V and J ends lost 5 bases and 3 bases, in that order; junction bases with no gene match: 3. This CDR3 contains 14 residues. The V gene's germline CDR1 is MNHEY and CDR2 SVGAGI. CDR3: CASSLAGAKETQYF. DNA for the CDR3: TGTGCCAGCAGTCTAGCGGGGGCCAAAGAGACCCAGTACTTC.

This chain uses TRBV4-1 with TRBJ1-2, with D possibly matching TRBD1 (5 bases). The germline V gene has CDR1 MGHRA and CDR2 YSYEKL. The CDR3 totals 14 residues. V lost 4 bases, J lost 4 bases, and 13 bases lay in between. The CDR3 DNA reads as TGCGCCAGCAGCCCCAGGGACGGAGTCTATGGCTACACCTTC. Protein product: CASSPRDGVYGYTF.

Points on this clonotype: The junction does not match germline at one end; this may be a read error. The V and J genes are TRBV24-1 and TRBJ2-3; D is perhaps TRBD1 or TRBD2 (5 bases each). The germline CDR1 and CDR2 sequences are KGHDR and SFDVKD. This CDR3 comprises 15 residues. The CDR3 coding sequence is TGTACCACCAGTGAGGGACCGACGAACACAGATACGCAGTATTTT. This encodes CTTSEGPTNTDTQYF.

The DNA of the CDR3 is TGTGCCAGCAGCCAAGGACCGGGATCTAATGAAAAACTGTTTTTT. Its protein product is CASSQGPGSNEKLFF. The chain couples TRBV3-1 to TRBJ1-4, with D unresolved. V dropped 1 base and J dropped 3 bases, with 9 bases sitting between them. This CDR3 spans 15 amino acids. From germline, CDR1 is LGHDT and CDR2 YNNKEL (reference sequence).